This is a list of T cell receptor beta chains from one sample in a study of regulatory T cells in long-lasting Graves disease. TCRdb redid the calling of the multiplex PCR reads with MiXCR, one entry per CDR3 protein. The table includes approximately 440,000 distinct CDR3 sequences, roughly a quarter detected once. The sample here was peripheral blood mononuclear cells (PBMCs), taken when the disease was refractory, from a patient treated with antithyroid drugs. Receptors originate from a female donor with Graves disease. CDR3s include the opening cysteine and the closing phenylalanine or tryptophan. The order of the fields is D gene, J gene, V gene, clone size, CDR3 DNA, CDR3 protein. The D gene is left open where the match is weak. The size field is filled for only some rows; it gives once, few, many or a size class.

TRBD1 | TRBJ1-5 | TRBV12-3/TRBV12-4 | NA | TGTGCCAGCAGTTCATCAGGGGGCAATAATCAGCCCCAGCATTTT | CASSSSGGNNQPQHF
TRBD2 | TRBJ2-7 | TRBV29-1 | many | TGCAGCGTTGAAGGGGGGGAGGGCCATTTGAACGAGCAGTACTTC | CSVEGGEGHLNEQYF
NA | TRBJ1-1 | TRBV18 | many | TGTGCCAGCTCACCCCGAGAAACGACTGAAGCTTTCTTT | CASSPRETTEAFF
TRBD2 | TRBJ2-7 | TRBV5-4 | NA | TGTGCCAGCAGCCAGCCGGGACTAGCGGACTACGAGCAGTACTTC | CASSQPGLADYEQYF
TRBD1 | TRBJ2-7 | TRBV5-1 | few | TGCGCCAGCAGCTTTACCCCGGGACAGGTCTACGAGCAGTACTTC | CASSFTPGQVYEQYF
NA | TRBJ2-7 | TRBV7-9 | few | TGTGCCAGCAGCTTAAGAGGCCCACGGGTTGGATACCCAGAACAAATCGCTTTACTCGAGCAGTACTTC | CASSLRGPRVGYPEQIALLEQYF
TRBD2 | TRBJ2-7 | TRBV5-1 | NA | TGCGCCAGCAGCTTGGCCTCACTAGCGGGAGGAGCGGAATACGAGCAGTACTTC | CASSLASLAGGAEYEQYF
NA | TRBJ1-4 | TRBV28 | many | TGTGCCAGCAAAGTACGGGGTGAAAAACTGTTTTTT | CASKVRGEKLFF
TRBD2 | TRBJ2-2 | TRBV5-1 | NA | TGCGCCAGCAGGTTGACTAGCGGGAGATCTGCCGGGGAGCTGTTTTTT | CASRLTSGRSAGELFF
NA | TRBJ2-5 | TRBV30 | few | TGTGCTCGCGGGAAGAATCAAGAGACCCAGTACTTC | CARGKNQETQYF
NA | TRBJ2-7 | TRBV20-1 | many | TGCAGTGCCCTCCAGGTGGGAGTCGACGAGCAGTACTTC | CSALQVGVDEQYF
TRBD1 | TRBJ1-5 | TRBV12-3/TRBV12-4 | few | TGTGCCAGCAGCCGATCGGACAGGGGATACAATCAGCCCCAGCATTTT | CASSRSDRGYNQPQHF
NA | TRBJ1-5 | TRBV28 | many | TGTGCCAGCAGTTTAGATAGGGGCGCTGGGCAGCCCCAGCATTTT | CASSLDRGAGQPQHF
NA | TRBJ2-7 | TRBV27 | NA | TGTGCCAGCAGTTTTCTCGTGGCAGGGACCTCCTACGAGCAGTACTTC | CASSFLVAGTSYEQYF
NA | TRBJ1-2 | TRBV15 | many | TGTGCCACCAGCAGAGATGGAAGGGGAGAGCCTGGCTACACCTTC | CATSRDGRGEPGYTF
NA | TRBJ2-2 | TRBV28 | many | TGTGCCAGCAGTCCGAATGGGCTAGCGAAGAACACCGGGGAGCTGTTTTTT | CASSPNGLAKNTGELFF
TRBD2 | TRBJ2-1 | TRBV5-1 | NA | TGCGCCAGCAGCTTGCCTAGCGGCCCCTACAATGAGCAGTTCTTC | CASSLPSGPYNEQFF
NA | TRBJ2-7 | TRBV2 | NA | TGTGCCAGCAGTGAGCCGGAAAGCCCCTACGAGCAGTACTTC | CASSEPESPYEQYF
TRBD1 | TRBJ2-5 | TRBV4-3 | NA | TGCGCCAGCAGCCAAGGGACAGGGGGCGTAGAGACCCAGTACTTC | CASSQGTGGVETQYF
NA | TRBJ1-4 | TRBV6-1 | few | TGTGCCAGCACCGGGACGCCAAATAATGAAAAACTGTTTTTT | CASTGTPNNEKLFF
NA | TRBJ2-2 | TRBV10-3 | few | TGTGCCATCAGTGAAGGGTCACCCGGGGAGCTGTTTTTT | CAISEGSPGELFF
TRBD1 | TRBJ2-5 | TRBV12-3/TRBV12-4 | few | TGTGCCAGCAAACCAGGGGGCCCCTGGGAGACCCAGTACTTC | CASKPGGPWETQYF
TRBD1 | TRBJ1-6 | TRBV2 | NA | TGTGCCAGCAGCTCCGGGACAGGGTGGAATTCACCCCTCCACTTT | CASSSGTGWNSPLHF
NA | TRBJ1-5 | TRBV19 | NA | TGTGCCAGTAGTAAAATTACCGGACTTGGTGGGAATCAGCCCCAGCATTTT | CASSKITGLGGNQPQHF
NA | TRBJ2-7 | TRBV20-1 | NA | TGCAGTGCTAGAGAACCCGGACCCTACGAGCAGTACTTC | CSAREPGPYEQYF
TRBD2 | TRBJ2-7 | TRBV27 | NA | TGTGCCAGCAGTTTTAAGACGGGAGGGGCCTACGAGCAGTACTTC | CASSFKTGGAYEQYF
NA | TRBJ2-2 | TRBV11-2 | many | TGTGCCAGCAGCGCGGGACTGGCCTTCCGTCCCGGGGAGCTGTTTTTT | CASSAGLAFRPGELFF
NA | TRBJ2-3 | TRBV7-3 | NA | TGTGCCAGCAGGTCACAGATGGGGGCCGACCCGGGAGATACGCAGTATTTT | CASRSQMGADPGDTQYF
NA | TRBJ1-2 | TRBV11-2 | many | TGTGCCAGCAGCTTAGAAGCCCTCTATGGCTACACCTTC | CASSLEALYGYTF
TRBD1 | TRBJ1-1 | TRBV2 | many | TGTGCCGACAGGGGGGATTACACTGAAGCTTTCTTT | CADRGDYTEAFF
NA | TRBJ1-5 | TRBV2 | many | TGTGCCAGCAGTGATCGGGTTCAGCCCCAGCATTTT | CASSDRVQPQHF
TRBD2 | TRBJ2-2 | TRBV6-2/TRBV6-3 | many | TGTGCCAGCAGTTACTCACGGATGTGGACTAGCGGGAGGTACACCGGGGAGCTGTTTTTT | CASSYSRMWTSGRYTGELFF
TRBD2 | TRBJ2-5 | TRBV2 | many | TGTGCCAGCCTACTAGCGGGAGTTTCAGAGACCCAGTACTTC | CASLLAGVSETQYF
NA | TRBJ1-2 | TRBV6-4 | NA | TGTGCCAGCAGTGCCCCTCACAAAAGGACGGCTTCTAACTATGGCTACACCTTC | CASSAPHKRTASNYGYTF
NA | TRBJ2-5 | TRBV5-1 | once | TGCGCCAGCAGTCCCGATGCCCCGGAGACCCAGTACTTC | CASSPDAPETQYF
TRBD1 | TRBJ1-4 | TRBV29-1 | many | TGCAGCGTTGGGACAGGAGGTGGAGCAACTAATGAAAAACTGTTTTTT | CSVGTGGGATNEKLFF
NA | TRBJ2-7 | TRBV7-9 | NA | TGTGCCAGCAGCCCGGGGGACAGCATCTCCTACGAGCAGTACTTC | CASSPGDSISYEQYF
NA | TRBJ2-2 | TRBV6-5 | many | TGTGCCAGCAGTTACTCGGGCGTCTTTGGCACCGGGGAGCTGTTTTTT | CASSYSGVFGTGELFF
NA | TRBJ1-1 | TRBV7-2 | NA | TGTGCCAGCAGCTTAAAAACAGGGAACACTGAAGCTTTCTTT | CASSLKTGNTEAFF
TRBD2 | TRBJ2-2 | TRBV7-3 | NA | TGTGCCAGCAGCTTCCGGGGGGGGGCCGGGGAGCTGTTTTTT | CASSFRGGAGELFF
NA | TRBJ2-3 | TRBV19 | NA | TGTGCCAGTAAGTGGGCCGGAACAGATACGCAGTATTTT | CASKWAGTDTQYF
NA | TRBJ1-1 | TRBV7-3 | NA | TGTGCCAGCAGCGCGGACATGGTAACTGAAGCTTTCTTT | CASSADMVTEAFF
NA | TRBJ2-7 | TRBV20-1 | few | TGCAGTGCTAGGGGACGTGACTACGAGCAGTACTTC | CSARGRDYEQYF
TRBD1 | TRBJ2-5 | TRBV7-9 | NA | TGTGCCAGCAGCGGAGTGGACAGGGGAAAAGAGACCCAGTACTTC | CASSGVDRGKETQYF
TRBD1 | TRBJ1-2 | TRBV7-3 | many | TGTGCCAGCAGCTTAGGACAGGTTGGCTACACCTTC | CASSLGQVGYTF
TRBD1 | TRBJ2-2 | TRBV5-4 | once | TGTGCCAGCAGCTTGGTTCCGGGACAGGGGAACACCGGGGAGCTGTTTTTT | CASSLVPGQGNTGELFF
TRBD1 | TRBJ1-2 | TRBV5-1 | many | TGCGCCAGCAGCTCATTGGGACAGTATGGCTACACCTTC | CASSSLGQYGYTF
NA | TRBJ1-5 | TRBV6-1 | few | TGTGCCAGCAGTGCTGTTTGGACTAGCAATCAGCCCCAGCATTTT | CASSAVWTSNQPQHF
NA | TRBJ2-7 | TRBV5-1 | many | TGCGCCAGCAGCTTGGAGGGCAGGGGATCCTACGAGCAGTACTTC | CASSLEGRGSYEQYF
NA | TRBJ1-6 | TRBV12-3/TRBV12-4 | many | TGTGCCAGCAGTTCACAGGATAGTAAAAATTCACCCCTCCACTTT | CASSSQDSKNSPLHF